The T cell receptor (beta chain) described here comes from a study of T cell changes during pregnancy in multiple sclerosis. This table comes from immunoSEQ multiplex PCR, and its TCRdb copy is limited to in-frame clones, with some not included. The repertoire consists of some 64,000 clones, with 92% occurring once and the leading ten covering about 2.5%. Sample: peripheral blood, taken in the first trimester of pregnancy. This TCR came from a female donor with multiple sclerosis, enrolled in a pregnancy study.

CDR3 sequence reads: CASSVAVGEVGEQFF. DNA for the CDR3: TGTGCCAGCAGCGTAGCAGTCGGAGAGGTTGGTGAGCAGTTCTTC. The V call is TRBV9, the J call TRBJ2-1; D not resolved. The CDR3 has 15 amino acids. The germline V gene has CDR1 SGDLS and CDR2 YYNGEE. V was shortened by 0 bases and J by 9 bases, with 16 bases between the two germline ends.